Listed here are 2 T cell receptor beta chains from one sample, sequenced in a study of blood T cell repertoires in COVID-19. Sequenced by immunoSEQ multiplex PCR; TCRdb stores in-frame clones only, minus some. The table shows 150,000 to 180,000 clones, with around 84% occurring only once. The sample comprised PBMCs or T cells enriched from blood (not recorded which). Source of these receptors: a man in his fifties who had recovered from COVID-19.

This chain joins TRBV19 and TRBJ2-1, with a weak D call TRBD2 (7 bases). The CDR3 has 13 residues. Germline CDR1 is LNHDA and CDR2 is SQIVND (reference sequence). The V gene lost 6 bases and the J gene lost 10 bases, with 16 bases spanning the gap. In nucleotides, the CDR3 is TGTGCCAGTAGCCGCGGGGGACACCTCGAGCAGTTCTTC. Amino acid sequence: CASSRGGHLEQFF.

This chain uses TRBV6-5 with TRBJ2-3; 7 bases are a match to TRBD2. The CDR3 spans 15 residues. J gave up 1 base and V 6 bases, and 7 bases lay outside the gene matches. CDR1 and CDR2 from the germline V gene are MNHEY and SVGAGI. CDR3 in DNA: TGTGCCAGCAGGAGGACTAGACAAGGCACAGATACGCAGTATTTT. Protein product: CASRRTRQGTDTQYF.